A single T cell receptor (beta chain) is shown here with its context. Antigen specificity is unknown. The CDR3 has 13 amino acids. Trimming pared 6 bases from V and 4 bases from J, leaving 13 bases between. This specimen belongs to a study of tumor and adjacent non-tumor tissue in lung cancer. Study information: Histology: around 13 adenocarcinoma, a couple of squamous cell carcinoma, 1 small cell lung cancer. Samples averaged around 4 million productive TCRbeta reads each.

No cell sorting was done before RNA was extracted from the tissue. Three rounds of nested PCR, following a modified ARM-PCR protocol, produced the TCRbeta library. In TCRdb, the multiplex PCR reads were re-called with MiXCR into one record per CDR3 protein. Seen here are under 150,000 distinct CDR3 sequences, roughly 70% observed once, and the top ten hold 15% to 20%. Overall study findings and caveats: Top 100 clones took a larger repertoire share in normal lung. Tumor tissue had significantly higher TCR diversity than normal lung.

This chain uses TRBV12-3 or TRBV12-4 with TRBJ2-7; D is possibly TRBD2 (5 bases). This receptor was identified in a man between 60 and 75 years old with small cell lung cancer. Sequenced: lung tumor tissue. CDR3 residues: CASSRHRRYEQYF. CDR3 nucleotides: TGTGCCAGCAGCCGACATCGGAGGTACGAGCAGTACTTC.